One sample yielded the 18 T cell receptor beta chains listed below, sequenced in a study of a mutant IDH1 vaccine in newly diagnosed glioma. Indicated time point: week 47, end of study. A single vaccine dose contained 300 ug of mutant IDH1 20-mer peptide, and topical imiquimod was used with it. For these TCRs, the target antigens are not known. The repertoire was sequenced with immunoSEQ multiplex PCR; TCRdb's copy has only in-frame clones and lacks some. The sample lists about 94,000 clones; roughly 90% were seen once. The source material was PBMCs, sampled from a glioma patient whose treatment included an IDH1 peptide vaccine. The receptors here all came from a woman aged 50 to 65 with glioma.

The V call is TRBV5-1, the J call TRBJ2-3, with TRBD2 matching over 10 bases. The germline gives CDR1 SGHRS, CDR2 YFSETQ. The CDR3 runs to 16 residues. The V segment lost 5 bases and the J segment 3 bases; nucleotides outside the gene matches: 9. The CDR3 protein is CASRWTSGSLTDTQYF. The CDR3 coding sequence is TGCGCCAGCAGGTGGACTAGCGGAAGTCTAACAGATACGCAGTATTTT.

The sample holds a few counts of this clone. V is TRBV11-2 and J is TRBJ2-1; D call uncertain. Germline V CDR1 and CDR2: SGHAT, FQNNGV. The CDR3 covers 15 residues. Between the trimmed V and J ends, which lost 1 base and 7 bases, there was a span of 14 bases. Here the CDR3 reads CASSLVPGYTNEQFF. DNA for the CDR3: TGTGCCAGCAGCTTAGTCCCAGGATATACTAATGAGCAGTTCTTC.

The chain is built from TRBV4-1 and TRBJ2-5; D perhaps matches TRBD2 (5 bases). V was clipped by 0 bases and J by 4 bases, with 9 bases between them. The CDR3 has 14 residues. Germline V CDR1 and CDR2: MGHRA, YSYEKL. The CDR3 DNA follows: TGCGCCAGCAGCCAAGATTTGCGGGCAGAGACCCAGTACTTC. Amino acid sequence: CASSQDLRAETQYF.

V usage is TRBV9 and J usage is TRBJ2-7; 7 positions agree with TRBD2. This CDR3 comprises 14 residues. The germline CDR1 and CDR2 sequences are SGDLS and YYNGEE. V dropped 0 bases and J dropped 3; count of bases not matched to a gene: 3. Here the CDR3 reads CASSVAAGDYEQYF. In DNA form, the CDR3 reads TGTGCCAGCAGCGTAGCTGCGGGAGACTACGAGCAGTACTTC.

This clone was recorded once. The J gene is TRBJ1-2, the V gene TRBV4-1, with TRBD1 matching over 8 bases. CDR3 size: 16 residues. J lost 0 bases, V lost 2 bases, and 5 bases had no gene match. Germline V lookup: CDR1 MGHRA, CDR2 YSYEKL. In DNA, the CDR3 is TGCGCCAGCAGCCAACAGACAGGGGAGGCTAACTATGGCTACACCTTC. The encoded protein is CASSQQTGEANYGYTF.

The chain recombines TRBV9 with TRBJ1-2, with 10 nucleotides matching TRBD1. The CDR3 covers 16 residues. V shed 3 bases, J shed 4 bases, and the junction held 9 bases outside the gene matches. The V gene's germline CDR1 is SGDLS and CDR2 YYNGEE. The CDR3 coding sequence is TGTGCCAGCAGCGCAGTGGGACAGGGGCCCTCCTATGGCTACACCTTC. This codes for CASSAVGQGPSYGYTF.

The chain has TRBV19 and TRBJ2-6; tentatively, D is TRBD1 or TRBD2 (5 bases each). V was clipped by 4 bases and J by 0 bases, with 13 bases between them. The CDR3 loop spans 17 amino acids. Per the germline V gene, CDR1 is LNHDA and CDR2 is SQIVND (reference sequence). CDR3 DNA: TGTGCCAGTAGTACGGGACGGGTAAGCTCTGGGGCCAACGTCCTGACTTTC. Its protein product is CASSTGRVSSGANVLTF.

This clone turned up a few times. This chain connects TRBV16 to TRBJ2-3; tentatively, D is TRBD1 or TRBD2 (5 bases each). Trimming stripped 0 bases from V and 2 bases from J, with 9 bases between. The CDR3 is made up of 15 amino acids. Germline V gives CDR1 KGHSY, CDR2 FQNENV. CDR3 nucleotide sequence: TGTGCCAGCAGCCAATCCCGGGGCAACACAGATACGCAGTATTTT. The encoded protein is CASSQSRGNTDTQYF.

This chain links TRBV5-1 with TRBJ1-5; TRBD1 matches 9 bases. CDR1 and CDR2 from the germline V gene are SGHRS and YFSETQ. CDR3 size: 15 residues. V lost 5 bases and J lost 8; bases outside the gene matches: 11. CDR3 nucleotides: TGCGCCAGCAGTTTACAGGGGGCCAGGGAAGAGCCCCAGCATTTT. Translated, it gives CASSLQGAREEPQHF.

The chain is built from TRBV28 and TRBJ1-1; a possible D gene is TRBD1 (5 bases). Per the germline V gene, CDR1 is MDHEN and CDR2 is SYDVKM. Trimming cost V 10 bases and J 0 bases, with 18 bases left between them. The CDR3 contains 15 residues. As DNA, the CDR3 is TGTGCCACCCTCATTGGGGGTATCATGAACACTGAAGCTTTCTTT. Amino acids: CATLIGGIMNTEAFF.

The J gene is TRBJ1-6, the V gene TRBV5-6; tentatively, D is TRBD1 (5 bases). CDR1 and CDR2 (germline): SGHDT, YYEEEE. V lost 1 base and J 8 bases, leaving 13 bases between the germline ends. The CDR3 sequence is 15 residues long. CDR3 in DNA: TGTGCCAGCAGCTTGCCGGGCAGGGAGGATTCACCCCTCCACTTT. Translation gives CASSLPGREDSPLHF.

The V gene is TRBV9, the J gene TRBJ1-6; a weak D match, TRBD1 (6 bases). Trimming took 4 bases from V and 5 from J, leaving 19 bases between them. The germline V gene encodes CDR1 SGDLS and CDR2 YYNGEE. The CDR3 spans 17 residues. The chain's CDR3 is CASSPTPAQGHNSPLHF. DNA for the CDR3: TGTGCCAGCAGCCCAACCCCCGCGCAGGGGCATAATTCACCCCTCCACTTT.

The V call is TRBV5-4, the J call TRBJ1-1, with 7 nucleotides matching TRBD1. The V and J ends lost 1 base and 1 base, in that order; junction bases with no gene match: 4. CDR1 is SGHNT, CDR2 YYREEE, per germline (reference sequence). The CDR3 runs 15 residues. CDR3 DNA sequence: TGTGCCAGCAGCTTGTGGGCAGGGGGGAACACTGAAGCTTTCTTT. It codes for CASSLWAGGNTEAFF.

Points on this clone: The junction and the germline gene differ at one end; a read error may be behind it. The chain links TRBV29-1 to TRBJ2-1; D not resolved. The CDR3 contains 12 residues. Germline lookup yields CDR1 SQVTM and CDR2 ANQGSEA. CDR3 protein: CSVSLMGNGQFF. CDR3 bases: TGCAGCGTTTCATTAATGGGTAATGGGCAGTTCTTC.

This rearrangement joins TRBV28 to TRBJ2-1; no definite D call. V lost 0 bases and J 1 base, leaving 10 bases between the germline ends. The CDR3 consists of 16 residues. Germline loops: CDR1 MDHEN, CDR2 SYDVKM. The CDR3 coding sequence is TGTGCCAGCAGTTTATGGGGGTCGGTTTCCTACAATGAGCAGTTCTTC. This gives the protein CASSLWGSVSYNEQFF.

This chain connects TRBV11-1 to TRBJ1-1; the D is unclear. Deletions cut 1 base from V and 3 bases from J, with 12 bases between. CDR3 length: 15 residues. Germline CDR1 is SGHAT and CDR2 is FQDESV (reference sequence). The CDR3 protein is CASSLVLSVDTEAFF. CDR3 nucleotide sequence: TGTGCCAGCAGCTTAGTCCTGAGCGTAGACACTGAAGCTTTCTTT.

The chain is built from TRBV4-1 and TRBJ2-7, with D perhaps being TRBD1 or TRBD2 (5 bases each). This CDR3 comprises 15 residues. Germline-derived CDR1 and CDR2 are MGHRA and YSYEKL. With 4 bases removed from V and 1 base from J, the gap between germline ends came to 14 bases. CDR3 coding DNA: TGCGCCAGCAGCCGAGGGGCTACCGATTCCTACGAGCAGTACTTC. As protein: CASSRGATDSYEQYF.

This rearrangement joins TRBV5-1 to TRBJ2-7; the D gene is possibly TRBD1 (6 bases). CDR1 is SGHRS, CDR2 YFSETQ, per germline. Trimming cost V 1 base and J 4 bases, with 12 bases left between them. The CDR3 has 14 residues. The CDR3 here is CASSLSQGIYEQYF. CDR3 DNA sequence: TGCGCCAGCAGCTTGTCGCAGGGGATTTACGAGCAGTACTTC.